The T cell receptor beta chain under discussion was sequenced for a study of cytomegalovirus exposure and HLA in healthy donors. V was cut by 0 bases and J by 10 bases, with 18 bases left in between. The CDR3 runs to 15 residues. The germline gives CDR1 SGHDT, CDR2 YYEEEE. The PCR made use of 60 Vbeta and 13 Jbeta primers. This table comes from immunoSEQ multiplex PCR, and its TCRdb copy is limited to in-frame clones, with some not included. The sample has about 160,000 clones, around 82% seen once. The chain has TRBV5-6 and TRBJ2-3; D perhaps matches TRBD2 (6 bases). The sample comprised PBMCs. This sequence was found in a male donor in good health and CMV-seronegative. The CDR3 region is CASSLALTGEKAQYF. CDR3 DNA: TGTGCCAGCAGCTTGGCCTTAACGGGGGAGAAGGCGCAGTATTTT.